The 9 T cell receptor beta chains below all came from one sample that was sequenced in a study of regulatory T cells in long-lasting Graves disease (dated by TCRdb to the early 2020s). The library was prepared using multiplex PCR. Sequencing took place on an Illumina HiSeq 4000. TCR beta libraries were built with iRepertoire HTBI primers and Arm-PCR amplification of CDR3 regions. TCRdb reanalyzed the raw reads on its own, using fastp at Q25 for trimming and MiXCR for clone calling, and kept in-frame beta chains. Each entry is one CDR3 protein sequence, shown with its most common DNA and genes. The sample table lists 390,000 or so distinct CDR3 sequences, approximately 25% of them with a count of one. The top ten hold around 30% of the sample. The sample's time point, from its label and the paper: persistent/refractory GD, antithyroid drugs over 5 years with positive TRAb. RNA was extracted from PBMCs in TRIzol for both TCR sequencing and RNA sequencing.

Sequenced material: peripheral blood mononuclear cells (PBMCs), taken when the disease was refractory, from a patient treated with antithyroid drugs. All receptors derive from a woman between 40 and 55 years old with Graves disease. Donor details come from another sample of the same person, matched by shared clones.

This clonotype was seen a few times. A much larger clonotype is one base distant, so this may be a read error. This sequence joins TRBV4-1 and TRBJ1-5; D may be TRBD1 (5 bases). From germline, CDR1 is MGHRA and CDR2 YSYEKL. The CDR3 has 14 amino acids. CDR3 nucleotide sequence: TGTGCCAGCAGCCAAGCAGGGAGCAATCAGCCCCAGCATTTT. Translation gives CASSQAGSNQPQHF.

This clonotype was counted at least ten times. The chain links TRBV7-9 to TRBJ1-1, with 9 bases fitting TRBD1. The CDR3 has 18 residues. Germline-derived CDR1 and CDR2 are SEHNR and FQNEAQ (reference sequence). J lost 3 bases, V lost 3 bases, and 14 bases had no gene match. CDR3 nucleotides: TGTGCCAGCAGCTTCTGGACAGGGGAATATCAAAGGTACACTGAAGCTTTCTTT. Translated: CASSFWTGEYQRYTEAFF.

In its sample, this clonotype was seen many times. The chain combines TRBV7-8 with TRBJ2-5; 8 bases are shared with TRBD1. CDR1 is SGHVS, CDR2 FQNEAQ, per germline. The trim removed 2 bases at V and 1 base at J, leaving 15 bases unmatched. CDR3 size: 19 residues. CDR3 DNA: TGTGCCAGCAGCTTAATAATCTTCCGAGACAGGGGCTTCCAAGAGACCCAGTACTTC. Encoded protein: CASSLIIFRDRGFQETQYF.

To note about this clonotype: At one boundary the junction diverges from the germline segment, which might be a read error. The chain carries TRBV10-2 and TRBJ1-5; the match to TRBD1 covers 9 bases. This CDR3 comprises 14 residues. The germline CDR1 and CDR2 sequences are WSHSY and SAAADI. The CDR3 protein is CASQPGTGIQAQHF. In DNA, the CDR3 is TGCGCCTCACAACCTGGGACAGGGATTCAGGCCCAGCATTTT.

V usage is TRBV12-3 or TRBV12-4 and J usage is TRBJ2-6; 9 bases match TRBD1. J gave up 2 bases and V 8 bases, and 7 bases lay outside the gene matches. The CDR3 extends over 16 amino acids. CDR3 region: CASGRDRVPGANVLTF. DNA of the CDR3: TGTGCCAGCGGACGGGACAGGGTACCTGGGGCCAACGTCCTGACTTTC.

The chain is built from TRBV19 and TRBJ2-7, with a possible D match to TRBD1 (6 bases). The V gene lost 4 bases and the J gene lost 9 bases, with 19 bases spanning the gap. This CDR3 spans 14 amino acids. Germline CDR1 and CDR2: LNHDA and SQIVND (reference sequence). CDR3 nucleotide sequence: TGTGCCAGTAGTAACGTTGGGACAACTCAGGTGCAGTACTTC. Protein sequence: CASSNVGTTQVQYF. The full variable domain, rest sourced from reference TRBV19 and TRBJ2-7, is DGGITQSPKYLFRKEGQNVTLSCEQNLNHDAMYWYRQDPGQGLRLIYYSQIVNDFQKGDIAEGYSVSREKKESFPLTVTSAQKNPTAFYLCASSNVGTTQVQYFGPGTRLTVT.

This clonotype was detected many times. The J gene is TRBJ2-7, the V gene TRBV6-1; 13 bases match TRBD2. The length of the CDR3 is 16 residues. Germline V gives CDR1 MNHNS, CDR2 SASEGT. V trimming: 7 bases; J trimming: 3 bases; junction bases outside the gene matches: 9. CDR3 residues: CASKKGLAGKSYEQYF. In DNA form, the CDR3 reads TGTGCCAGCAAGAAGGGACTAGCGGGAAAGAGCTACGAGCAGTACTTC.

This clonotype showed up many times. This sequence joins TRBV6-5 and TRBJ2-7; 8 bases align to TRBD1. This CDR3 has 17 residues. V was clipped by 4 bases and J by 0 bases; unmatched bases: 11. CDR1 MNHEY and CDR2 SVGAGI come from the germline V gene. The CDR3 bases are TGTGCCAGCAGTTTTCCACTGGGACAGGAGAGCTCCTACGAGCAGTACTTC. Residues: CASSFPLGQESSYEQYF.

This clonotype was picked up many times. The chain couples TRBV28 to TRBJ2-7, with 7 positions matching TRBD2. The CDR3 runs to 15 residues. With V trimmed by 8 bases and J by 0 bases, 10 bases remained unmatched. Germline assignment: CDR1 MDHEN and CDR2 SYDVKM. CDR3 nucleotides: TGTGCCAGCCGTTCTCTAGCGGAGACCTCCTACGAGCAGTACTTC. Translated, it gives CASRSLAETSYEQYF.